The source of this TCR beta chain is a study of T-cell memory formation after mild COVID-19. Points from the study as a whole: Prior to infection, memory already included some responding clones, suggesting cross-reactive memory joined.

A word on this clonotype: Its antigen is not known.

Constant-segment-primed 5'RACE gave TCR alpha and TCR beta cDNA libraries with sample barcodes and UMIs. TCRdb reanalysed the 5' RACE reads using MiXCR and keeps one entry per CDR3 protein. The profile shows 100,000 to 150,000 distinct CDR3 sequences, around 15% of them singletons. Germline CDR1 KGHSH, CDR2 LQKENI. The CDR3 contains 13 residues. Trimming pared 3 bases from V and 1 base from J, leaving 6 bases between. Input material: PBMCs or a T cell subset sorted from them (not recorded which). This sequence originates from a man in his late teens or twenties who had mild COVID-19 (a few samples of this study predate the infection). Cell type and time point are not known. The chain combines TRBV18 with TRBJ1-1; D not resolved. The CDR3 nucleotides read TGTGCCAGCTCACCTTCAGCGAACACTGAAGCTTTCTTT. Its translation is CASSPSANTEAFF.